This is a list of T cell receptor beta chains from one sample in a study of esophageal squamous cell carcinoma under preoperative chemotherapy. TCRdb reprocessed the PCR reads via MiXCR and lists one record per CDR3 protein. The sample yields around 6,600 distinct CDR3 sequences, 25% to 40% seen once. This material was obtained from a patient given preoperative chemotherapy. These receptors came from a human donor with esophageal squamous cell carcinoma. The donor label of this sample is uncertain. The CDR3 runs from the conserved cysteine through the conserved F or W. A D gene is named only where the DNA matches it firmly. Not every row has a clone size; where given, it reads once, few, many or a size class.

V	J	D	size	length	DNA	CDR3
TRBV7-2	TRBJ2-3	-	-	15	TGTGCCAGCAGCTTTCCCGGCTCGAGGGTGGAGGAGCAGTACTTT	CASSFPGSRVEEQYF
TRBV7-9	TRBJ2-1	-	medium-sized	16	TGTGCCAGCAGCCAGGGGGGAGGCGGGAGTCAAGAGACCCAGTTCTTC	CASSQGGGGSQETQFF
TRBV7-9	TRBJ2-5	TRBD1	medium-sized	15	TGTGCCAGCAGCTTAGTGCAGGGACAGAGGGAGACCCAGTACTTC	CASSLVQGQRETQYF
TRBV4-1	TRBJ1-1	-	-	15	TGCGCCAGCAGCCAAGGATCAGATATGAACACTGAAGCTTTCTTT	CASSQGSDMNTEAFF
TRBV12-3/TRBV12-4	TRBJ2-1	TRBD2	many	17	TGTGCCAGCAGTTTAATTTTCGGGGAGGGCTCCTACAATGAGCAGTTCTTC	CASSLIFGEGSYNEQFF
TRBV28	TRBJ2-5	-	medium-sized	12	TGTGCCAGCAGCCCCCCTAGGGGCGGGCAGTACTTC	CASSPPRGGQYF
TRBV28	TRBJ2-7	TRBD1	-	14	TGTGCCAGCAGTGGTACAGGGGGTCTCCACGAGCAGTACTTC	CASSGTGGLHEQYF
TRBV4-1	TRBJ2-7	-	few	15	TGCGCCAGCAGCCAAAATTGGGACGGCACCTACGAGCAGTACTTC	CASSQNWDGTYEQYF
TRBV6-5	TRBJ1-2	-	medium-sized	15	TGTGCCAGCAGTTACACGGGGGGAAGGAGTGCTGGCTACACCTTC	CASSYTGGRSAGYTF
TRBV10-3	TRBJ2-7	-	-	11	TGTGCCAGCAGTGAGTCGTACGAGCAGTACTTC	CASSESYEQYF
TRBV12-3/TRBV12-4	TRBJ1-2	-	many	13	TGTGCAAGCAGTTTCAACGATCGGAGTGGCTACACCTTC	CASSFNDRSGYTF
TRBV7-2	TRBJ2-1	TRBD2	medium-sized	15	TGTGCCAGCAGCCCAACTAGCGGGAATTACAATGAGCAGTTCTTC	CASSPTSGNYNEQFF
TRBV11-3	TRBJ2-7	-	medium-sized	14	TGTGCCAGCCGAAGAACAGGAAATTCCTACGAGCAGTACTTC	CASRRTGNSYEQYF
TRBV10-1	TRBJ2-7	-	-	14	TGCGCCAGCAGTGAGTCGCGGTTGTCCTACGAGCAGTACTTC	CASSESRLSYEQYF